This T cell receptor (beta chain) was identified during a study of molecular identifiers for immune sequencing clone quantification. From the PCR reads, TCRdb called clonotypes with MiXCR, one entry per CDR3 protein. The sample lists hundreds of thousands of distinct CDR3 sequences, just under 20% occurring once. The CDR3 is 16 amino acids. Trimming pared 6 bases from V and 0 bases from J, leaving 18 bases between. Germline CDR1 and CDR2: MNHEY and SVGEGT. Sequencing was performed on naive CD8+ T cells from blood, with Jurkat cell RNA spiked in. The subset was: FACS-sorted CD8+CD4-CCR7+CD45RA+ naive T cells. The rearrangement uses TRBV6-2 or TRBV6-3 and TRBJ2-7; perhaps TRBD2 as D (6 bases). The sequence was collected from a human donor in good health. Some libraries in this study had Jurkat cell RNA spiked in. The CDR3 coding sequence is TGTGCCAGCAGAACCTGGGTAGCGGCTAGCTCCTACGAGCAGTACTTC. Translation gives CASRTWVAASSYEQYF.